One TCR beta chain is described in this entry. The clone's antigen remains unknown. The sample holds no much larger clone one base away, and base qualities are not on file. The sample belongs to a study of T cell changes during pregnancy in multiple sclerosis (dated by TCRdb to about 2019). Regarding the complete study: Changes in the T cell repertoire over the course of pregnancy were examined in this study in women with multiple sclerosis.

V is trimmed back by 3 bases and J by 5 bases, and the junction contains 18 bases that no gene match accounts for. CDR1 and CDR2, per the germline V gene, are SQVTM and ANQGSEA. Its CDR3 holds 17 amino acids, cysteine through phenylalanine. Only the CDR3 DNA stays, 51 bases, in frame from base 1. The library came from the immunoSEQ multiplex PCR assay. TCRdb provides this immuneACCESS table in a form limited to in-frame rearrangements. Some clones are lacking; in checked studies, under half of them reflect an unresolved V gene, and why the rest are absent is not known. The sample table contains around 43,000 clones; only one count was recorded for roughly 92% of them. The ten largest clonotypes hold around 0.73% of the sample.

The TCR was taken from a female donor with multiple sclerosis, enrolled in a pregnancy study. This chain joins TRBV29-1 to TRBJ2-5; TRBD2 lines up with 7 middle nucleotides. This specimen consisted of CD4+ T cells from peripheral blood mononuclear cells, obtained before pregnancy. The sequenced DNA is TGCAGCGTTGAGGGGGGGGTTCTGGGTTCCTTTCGCGAGACCCAGTACTTC. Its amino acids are CSVEGGVLGSFRETQYF.